The 25 T cell receptor beta chains listed next were all sequenced from one sample in a study of blood T cells in healthy people across ages. Combining a sample-barcoded 5' primer with a J-beta primer mix, a second PCR ran for roughly 7 to 12 cycles. TCRdb re-analysed the 5' RACE reads in MiXCR, keeping a single row per CDR3 protein. The sample has 1.4 million to 1.5 million distinct CDR3 sequences; about 43% are singletons. Material: blood. The source is a woman aged 18-35 years in good health.

This clonotype was counted only a few times. J is TRBJ2-3 and V is TRBV2; no reliable D call. Germline loops: CDR1 SNHLY, CDR2 FYNNEI. The CDR3 spans 15 residues. V dropped 1 base and J dropped 2 bases, with 10 bases sitting between them. CDR3 residues: CASSEEGSDTDTQYF. CDR3 DNA sequence: TGTGCCAGCAGTGAAGAAGGCAGTGACACAGATACGCAGTATTTT.

This clonotype was counted only a few times. The chain has TRBV11-2 and TRBJ1-1; TRBD1 matches 9 bases. V was clipped by 5 bases and J by 3 bases; unmatched bases: 7. CDR3 length: 15 amino acids. Germline V gene sequence: CDR1 SGHAT, CDR2 FQNNGV. CDR3 protein: CASSVGQGRDTEAFF. For the CDR3, the DNA is TGTGCCAGCAGCGTGGGACAGGGTAGGGACACTGAAGCTTTCTTT.

The rearrangement links TRBV27 to TRBJ2-3; D is uncertain. This CDR3 is built from 13 residues. Germline CDR1 and CDR2: MNHEY and SMNVEV (reference sequence). V lost 7 bases, J lost 0 bases, and 8 bases lay in between. The DNA for the CDR3 is TGTGCCAGCAAATTCGCTAGCACAGATACGCAGTATTTT. Protein: CASKFASTDTQYF.

This chain links TRBV29-1 with TRBJ1-1; the D is unclear. Germline assignment: CDR1 SQVTM and CDR2 ANQGSEA. The CDR3 spans 14 residues. The V end lost 3 bases, the J end lost 1 base, and 12 bases lay between the germline ends. The CDR3 protein is CSVDEGYRNTEAFF. Written as DNA, the CDR3 is TGCAGCGTTGACGAAGGCTACAGGAACACTGAAGCTTTCTTT.

The chain links TRBV19 to TRBJ2-7; 8 nucleotides line up with TRBD1. The end of the DNA is better explained by TRBJ2-5, so the J call may be wrong. From germline, CDR1 is LNHDA and CDR2 SQIVND (reference sequence). This CDR3 is built from 13 residues. CDR3 protein: CASADRVAETQYF. The DNA of the CDR3 is TGTGCCAGTGCGGACAGGGTCGCCGAGACCCAGTACTTC.

CDR3 loop: CASSAGGTSVNEQYF. The CDR3 coding sequence is TGCGCCAGCAGCGCGGGTGGGACTAGCGTTAATGAGCAGTACTTC. This chain links TRBV5-1 with TRBJ2-5; 10 nucleotides match TRBD2. The CDR3 contains 15 residues. Germline lookup yields CDR1 SGHRS and CDR2 YFSETQ. V dropped 4 bases and J dropped 11; count of bases not matched to a gene: 14.

The V call is TRBV4-3, the J call TRBJ1-2; D might be TRBD1 (6 bases). The CDR3 is 15 residues long. V lost 0 bases and J 8 bases, leaving 16 bases between the germline ends. Germline assignment: CDR1 LGHNA and CDR2 YSLEER. This CDR3 reads CASSQDYSTGRGYTF. The CDR3 nucleotides are TGCGCCAGCAGCCAAGATTATTCGACAGGTCGGGGCTACACCTTC.

Notes on this clonotype: The junction differs from germline at one of its ends, possibly a read error. DNA for the CDR3: TGTGCCAGCAGCGGGAGCTACAATGGGCAGTTCTTC. Amino acids: CASSGSYNGQFF. The rearrangement links TRBV27 to TRBJ2-1; D is possibly TRBD2 (6 bases). Germline CDR1 and CDR2: MNHEY and SMNVEV (reference sequence). The CDR3 is made up of 12 amino acids.

A few counts support this clonotype. The chain couples TRBV2 to TRBJ2-4, with TRBD2 matching over 12 bases. The assigned J gene may be wrong: the sequence end matches TRBJ2-5 better. CDR3 length: 15 residues. Germline V CDR1 and CDR2: SNHLY, FYNNEI. CDR3 sequence reads: CASSASGTSGETQYF. CDR3 sequence (DNA): TGTGCCAGCAGCGCCTCCGGGACTAGCGGGGAGACCCAGTACTTC.

The chain has TRBV7-2 and TRBJ2-1; the match to TRBD2 covers 9 bases. CDR1 is SGHTA and CDR2 is FQGNSA in the germline V gene. This CDR3 has 15 residues. After removal of 2 bases from V and 7 bases from J, the junction contained 6 bases not matched to a gene. CDR3 residues: CASSLSLAGRNEQFF. The CDR3 DNA is TGTGCCAGCAGCTTAAGTCTAGCGGGGCGGAATGAGCAGTTCTTC. The full variable domain, with the rest looked up from reference TRBV7-2 and TRBJ2-1, is GAGVSQSPSNKVTEKGKDVELRCDPISGHTALYWYRQSLGQGLEFLIYFQGNSAPDKSGLPSDRFSAERTGGSVSTLTIQRTQQEDSAVYLCASSLSLAGRNEQFFGPGTRLTVL.

V is TRBV12-3 or TRBV12-4 and J is TRBJ2-5, with D tentatively TRBD1 or TRBD2 (5 bases each). This CDR3 is 15 amino acids long. Trimming stripped 6 bases from V and 2 bases from J, with 16 bases between. The CDR3 bases are TGTGCCAGCAGCCGTCCCGGGACCTTACAAGAGACCCAGTACTTC. It encodes CASSRPGTLQETQYF.

This clonotype was seen at least ten times. The chain couples TRBV4-1 to TRBJ1-5; no clear D gene. Germline V gene data show CDR1 as MGHRA and CDR2 as YSYEKL. The V end lost 1 base, the J end lost 1 base, and 5 bases lay between the germline ends. This CDR3 region has 14 residues. The CDR3 loop reads CASSQADSNQPQHF. The CDR3 coding sequence is TGCGCCAGCAGCCAAGCGGACAGCAATCAGCCCCAGCATTTT.

The rearrangement uses TRBV7-6 and TRBJ2-5, with 9 bases matching TRBD2. Trimming took 3 bases from V and 2 from J; bases not matched to a gene: 13. Germline V gives CDR1 SGHVS, CDR2 FNYEAQ. The CDR3 has 18 amino acids. CDR3 DNA sequence: TGTGCCAGCAGCTTCTATGCTAATGAACTAGCGGGTCAAGAGACCCAGTACTTC. Amino acid sequence: CASSFYANELAGQETQYF. Full variable domain (missing parts from reference TRBV7-6 and TRBJ2-5): GAGVSQSPRYKVTKRGQDVALRCDPISGHVSLYWYRQALGQGPEFLTYFNYEAQQDKSGLPNDRFSAERPEGSISTLTIQRTEQRDSAMYRCASSFYANELAGQETQYFGPGTRLLVL.

Details on this clonotype: At one of its ends the junction is not consistent with the germline gene, which may arise from a read error. The chain links TRBV12-3 or TRBV12-4 to TRBJ1-2, with D possibly TRBD1 on 6 matching bases. The CDR3 extends over 14 amino acids. The CDR3 DNA reads as TGTGCCAGCGGTTTAGGGGGACTCAACTATGGCTACACCTTC. Translated, it gives CASGLGGLNYGYTF.

J is TRBJ2-7 and V is TRBV20-1; D gene uncertain. Germline CDR1 reads DFQATT; CDR2 reads SNEGSKA (reference sequence). The CDR3 is 12 amino acids. V lost 6 bases and J lost 0, with 9 bases in between. The CDR3 DNA sequence: TGCAGTGCGTGGCAGAACTCCTACGAGCAGTACTTC. This codes for CSAWQNSYEQYF.

The chain combines TRBV12-5 with TRBJ2-7; D might be TRBD1 (6 bases). With 4 bases removed from V and 3 bases from J, the gap between germline ends came to 25 bases. CDR3 size: 18 residues. Germline loops: CDR1 LGHNT, CDR2 FRNRAP. DNA for the CDR3: TGTGCTAGTGGTTGGGACACCTCCGCAGGGAACTACAACTACGAGCAGTACTTC. Translating gives CASGWDTSAGNYNYEQYF.

The chain couples TRBV7-9 to TRBJ2-7, with a possible D match to TRBD2 (7 bases). This CDR3 is built from 14 residues. Germline V gene sequence: CDR1 SEHNR, CDR2 FQNEAQ (reference sequence). V dropped 10 bases and J dropped 0 bases, with 16 bases sitting between them. The CDR3 coding sequence is TGTGCCACTGGGGGGGGGCTGTCCTCCTACGAGCAGTACTTC. Amino acid sequence: CATGGGLSSYEQYF.

The chain couples TRBV10-3 to TRBJ2-7; D remains ambiguous. Germline CDR1 ENHRY, CDR2 SYGVKD. The ends were cut back, 6 bases at V and 0 bases at J, with 9 bases in the middle. The CDR3 spans 13 residues. The CDR3 DNA reads TGTGCCATCAGAAGCCCGAGCTCCTACGAGCAGTACTTC. It yields the protein CAIRSPSSYEQYF.

This clonotype was detected a few times. The J gene is TRBJ2-1, the V gene TRBV6-2 or TRBV6-3; TRBD2 matches 10 bases. Germline CDR1 is MNHEY and CDR2 is SVGEGT. The CDR3 spans 15 residues. J was trimmed by 8 bases and V by 2 bases; bases with no gene match: 6. The CDR3: CASSYPAGGLYEQFF. Written as DNA, the CDR3 is TGTGCCAGCAGTTACCCAGCGGGGGGGCTCTATGAGCAGTTCTTC.

Regarding this clonotype: This may stem from a read error, because a much larger clone lies one nucleotide away. The genes are TRBV5-1 and TRBJ1-1; TRBD1 matches 7 bases. The V gene's germline CDR1 is SGHRS and CDR2 YFSETQ. The CDR3 consists of 15 residues. The CDR3 nucleotides read TGCACCAGCAGCACTCCGGGACAGACGAACACTGAAGCTTTCTTT. Translation: CTSSTPGQTNTEAFF.

There are a few counts of this clonotype. The J gene is TRBJ1-2, the V gene TRBV12-3 or TRBV12-4; D gene unclear. The V and J ends lost 1 base and 7 bases respectively, with 10 bases between them. The CDR3 totals 13 residues. The CDR3 DNA sequence: TGTGCCAGCAGTTTAGGGGAGATGACTGGCTACACCTTC. It yields the protein CASSLGEMTGYTF.

There are a few counts of this clonotype. This chain connects TRBV20-1 to TRBJ1-1, with D possibly TRBD1 on 6 matching bases. This CDR3 has 11 residues. V gave up 4 bases and J gave up 8 bases, with 11 bases separating them. Germline-derived CDR1 and CDR2 are DFQATT and SNEGSKA (reference sequence). The DNA for the CDR3 is TGCAGTGCTATCCCGCAGGGGGAAGCTTTCTTT. It translates to CSAIPQGEAFF.

This clonotype was seen more than once but under ten times. The V gene is TRBV20-1, the J gene TRBJ2-5; 14 bases are shared with TRBD2. The CDR3 has 15 residues. With V trimmed by 5 bases and J by 5 bases, 7 bases remained unmatched. The germline CDR1 and CDR2 sequences are DFQATT and SNEGSKA (reference sequence). The CDR3 here is CSAPPGTSGGETQYF. The CDR3 nucleotides read TGCAGTGCTCCCCCCGGGACTAGCGGGGGTGAGACCCAGTACTTC.

Concerning this clonotype: At one boundary the junction diverges from the germline segment, which might be a read error. The rearrangement uses TRBV7-2 and TRBJ2-5; TRBD2 aligns across 7 bases. The germline CDR1 and CDR2 sequences are SGHTA and FQGNSA. The CDR3 is made up of 16 amino acids. Written as DNA, the CDR3 is TGTGCCGGCAGCTTAGTAGGTCTAGCGGCTCAAGAGACCCAGTACTTC. It yields the protein CAGSLVGLAAQETQYF.

This sequence joins TRBV2 and TRBJ2-1, with a tentative D call TRBD2 (7 bases). This CDR3 contains 16 residues. V lost 7 bases, J lost 10 bases, and 26 bases lay in between. The germline V gene encodes CDR1 SNHLY and CDR2 FYNNEI. The CDR3 loop is CASIPVEGEGPTEQFF. In nucleotides, the CDR3 is TGTGCCAGCATCCCAGTTGAGGGGGAGGGCCCAACCGAGCAGTTCTTC.